The rows below give T cell receptor beta chains drawn from one sample of a study of blood T cell repertoires in COVID-19. Clones were sequenced by immunoSEQ multiplex PCR, and TCRdb holds only the in-frame ones, with some missing. The top ten hold around 1.3% of the sample, which has approximately 150,000 clones, over 75% seen once. Sequencing was carried out using PBMCs or T cells enriched from blood (not recorded which). The source is a human donor with acute COVID-19. The donor label of this sample is uncertain. The CDR3 runs from the conserved cysteine through the conserved F or W. Fields, in order: CDR3 protein, CDR3 DNA, D gene, V gene, J gene, clone size. D genes are given only for firm matches. Size values are once, few and many counts, or a class for expanded clones, and some rows have none.

CASSQAGNLEELFF	TGTGCCAGCAGCCAAGCGGGGAATCTAGAAGAACTGTTTTTT	-	TRBV4-2	TRBJ1-4	-
CASSPRGGEAFF	TGTGCCAGTAGTCCCCGGGGGGGTGAAGCTTTCTTT	-	TRBV19	TRBJ1-1	-
CSAATGGTYEQYF	TGCAGCGCGGCGACAGGGGGAACCTACGAGCAGTACTTC	TRBD1	TRBV29-1	TRBJ2-7	-
CASSYQAYQPGYTF	TGTGCCAGCAGTTACCAGGCGTATCAACCTGGCTACACCTTC	-	TRBV6-5	TRBJ1-2	-
CSAYYMDTQYF	TGCAGCGCCTACTATATGGATACGCAGTATTTT	-	TRBV29-1	TRBJ2-3	once
CASRLGQAYEQYF	TGTGCCAGCAGACTTGGGCAGGCGTACGAGCAGTACTTC	-	TRBV12-3/TRBV12-4	TRBJ2-7	-
CASSEPRQGVRNTGELFF	TGTGCCAGCAGTGAACCAAGACAGGGGGTTAGGAACACCGGGGAGCTGTTTTTT	TRBD1	TRBV2	TRBJ2-2	-
CASSLTSGGADTDTQYF	TGTGCCAGCAGCTTAACTAGCGGGGGGGCTGACACAGATACGCAGTATTTT	TRBD2	TRBV7-3	TRBJ2-3	-
CASNTGGAETGNTIYF	TGTGCCAGCAATACCGGAGGGGCGGAAACTGGAAACACCATATATTTT	-	TRBV28	TRBJ1-3	-
CAWSVGTGGIDTQYF	TGTGCCTGGAGTGTTGGGACAGGGGGGATAGATACGCAGTATTTT	TRBD1	TRBV30	TRBJ2-3	-
CASSLPQGNTGELFF	TGCGCCAGCAGCTTGCCTCAGGGGAACACCGGGGAGCTGTTTTTT	-	TRBV5-1	TRBJ2-2	-
CASSRSGGESETQYF	TGCGCCAGCAGCAGGAGCGGGGGTGAATCGGAGACCCAGTACTTC	TRBD2	TRBV5-1	TRBJ2-5	-
CAWMRFANTGELFF	TGTGCCTGGATGAGGTTCGCGAACACCGGGGAGCTGTTTTTT	-	TRBV30	TRBJ2-2	-
CASSWDRANEQFF	TGTGCCAGCAGCTGGGACAGGGCAAATGAGCAGTTCTTC	TRBD1	TRBV7-9	TRBJ2-1	-
CASSLDLSGGRTDTQYF	TGTGCCAGCAGCTTAGACCTGAGCGGGGGCAGGACAGATACGCAGTATTTT	TRBD2	TRBV11-2	TRBJ2-3	-
CASSSGQGAGYTEAFF	TGTGCCAGCAGCTCGGGACAGGGGGCAGGGTACACTGAAGCTTTCTTT	TRBD1	TRBV9	TRBJ1-1	-
CASSSHVPGEQYF	TGTGCCAGCAGTTCACATGTTCCGGGCGAGCAGTACTTC	-	TRBV27	TRBJ2-7	-
CASSFRQSSYNEQFF	TGTGCCAGCAGCTTTAGACAAAGCTCCTACAATGAGCAGTTCTTC	-	TRBV11-3	TRBJ2-1	-
CASSSGTDRTNEKLFF	TGTGCCAGCAGCTCCGGGACTGACCGAACTAATGAAAAACTGTTTTTT	-	TRBV7-9	TRBJ1-4	-
CATSDFREQFF	TGTGCCACCAGTGATTTCCGGGAGCAGTTCTTC	-	TRBV24-1	TRBJ2-1	-
CASNPGQLTGELFF	TGTGCCAGCAACCCGGGACAGCTCACCGGGGAGCTGTTTTTT	TRBD1	TRBV2	TRBJ2-2	-
CASSQDSVGVGGYTF	TGTGCCAGCAGCCAAGATTCGGTCGGGGTAGGTGGCTACACCTTC	-	TRBV3-1/TRBV3-2	TRBJ1-2	-
CASSDVSAKETQYF	TGTGCCAGCAGTGATGTCAGTGCAAAAGAGACCCAGTACTTC	-	TRBV2	TRBJ2-5	-
CASSPSGGNNEQFF	TGTGCCAGCAGCCCTAGCGGGGGAAACAATGAGCAGTTCTTC	TRBD2	TRBV7-3	TRBJ2-1	-
CAWSEAGAGSPLHF	TGTGCCTGGAGTGAGGCGGGAGCGGGTTCACCCCTCCACTTT	-	TRBV30	TRBJ1-6	-
CASSSLETQYF	TGTGCCAGCAGCTCCTTGGAGACCCAGTACTTC	-	TRBV5-5	TRBJ2-5	-
CASSLGTGGEEQYF	TGTGCCAGCAGCCTTGGGACAGGGGGTGAGGAGCAGTACTTC	TRBD1	TRBV13	TRBJ2-7	-
CASRSEYMNTEAFF	TGTGCCAGCAGATCGGAGTACATGAACACTGAAGCTTTCTTT	-	TRBV27	TRBJ1-1	-
CASAHAPNIDTQYF	TGTGCCAGCGCCCACGCCCCTAATATTGATACGCAGTATTTT	-	TRBV27	TRBJ2-3	-
CASSLEWASGGQETQYF	TGTGCCAGCAGCTTGGAATGGGCTAGCGGGGGGCAAGAGACCCAGTACTTC	TRBD2	TRBV5-4	TRBJ2-5	-
CASRPTVNTEAFF	TGTGCCAGCAGGCCGACAGTGAACACTGAAGCTTTCTTT	-	TRBV7-9	TRBJ1-1	-
CASSSGGLATGEQYF	TGTGCCAGCAGCTCGGGGGGACTAGCAACGGGAGAGCAGTACTTC	TRBD2	TRBV5-6	TRBJ2-7	-
CASSPSGGSSPLHF	TGTGCCAGCAGCCCCAGTGGAGGATCTTCACCCCTCCACTTT	-	TRBV7-9	TRBJ1-6	-
CASSRGGDADTQYF	TGTGCCAGCAGTCGCGGGGGGGACGCAGATACGCAGTATTTT	TRBD2	TRBV6-2/TRBV6-3	TRBJ2-3	-
CASSQDAQGFSGNTIYF	TGCGCCAGCAGCCAAGACGCTCAGGGGTTTTCGGGAAACACCATATATTTT	-	TRBV4-3	TRBJ1-3	-
CASRYNLGQGQETQYF	TGCGCCAGCAGATACAACCTGGGACAGGGGCAAGAGACCCAGTACTTC	TRBD1	TRBV5-1	TRBJ2-5	-
CATSGGTSGGTDTQYF	TGTGCCACCAGCGGAGGGACTAGCGGGGGGACCGATACGCAGTATTTT	TRBD2	TRBV15	TRBJ2-3	-
CASSLFFGTAPEDGYTF	TGTGCCAGCAGCTTGTTCTTCGGGACAGCCCCTGAGGATGGCTACACCTTC	TRBD1	TRBV5-8	TRBJ1-2	-
CASSQVGGPNYGYTF	TGTGCCAGCAGCCAAGTTGGAGGACCGAACTATGGCTACACCTTC	-	TRBV4-2	TRBJ1-2	-
CASSLAGQYVTDTQYF	TGTGCCAGCAGCTTAGCGGGACAGTATGTCACAGATACGCAGTATTTT	TRBD1	TRBV7-2	TRBJ2-3	-
CASSELEGRSPLHF	TGTGCCAGCAGTGAGTTAGAGGGTCGGTCACCCCTCCACTTT	-	TRBV6-1	TRBJ1-6	-
CASSQSGGRNEKLFF	TGTGCCAGCAGCCAGTCGGGGGGCCGGAATGAAAAACTGTTTTTT	-	TRBV3-1/TRBV3-2	TRBJ1-4	-
CASSWGLATGELFF	TGTGCCAGCAGCTGGGGCCTTGCCACCGGGGAGCTGTTTTTT	-	TRBV5-6	TRBJ2-2	once
CASAERRGQETQYF	TGCGCCAGCGCGGAGCGCAGGGGGCAAGAGACCCAGTACTTC	TRBD1	TRBV5-1	TRBJ2-5	-
CASSESQGLYGYTF	TGTGCCAGCAGTGAAAGCCAGGGCTTATATGGCTACACCTTC	-	TRBV6-1	TRBJ1-2	-
CASSMGINRDYGYTF	TGTGCCAGTAGTATGGGAATCAACAGGGACTATGGCTACACCTTC	-	TRBV19	TRBJ1-2	-
CASSQADYIYEQYF	TGTGCCAGCAGCCAGGCGGACTACATCTACGAGCAGTACTTC	-	TRBV14	TRBJ2-7	-
CASSKGPGLLSTDTQYF	TGTGCCAGCAGCAAAGGTCCAGGACTGCTAAGCACAGATACGCAGTATTTT	-	TRBV21-1	TRBJ2-3	-